This is a list of T cell receptor beta chains from one sample in a study of CD4 T cell repertoires in COVID-19. The table came from immunoSEQ multiplex PCR; TCRdb's copy has only in-frame clones and leaves some out. The data hold about 75,000 clones, with 83% observed a single time. This sample comprised CD4+ T cells from peripheral blood, obtained after recovery from COVID-19. The receptors derive from a human donor who had COVID-19. Each CDR3 is given with its conserved first and last residue. The D gene is left open where the match is weak. Clone size is given for some rows only: seen once, a few or many times, or a class if the clone is expanded.

cdr3_aa: CAWAESFKETQYF; cdr3_nt: TGTGCCTGGGCTGAGAGCTTTAAGGAGACCCAGTACTTC; clone_size: -; d_call: -; v_call: TRBV30; j_call: TRBJ2-5
cdr3_aa: CAWSVNGLNLHF; cdr3_nt: TGTGCCTGGAGTGTAAACGGCTTAAACCTCCACTTT; clone_size: -; d_call: -; v_call: TRBV30; j_call: TRBJ1-6
cdr3_aa: CAISDGFDNSPLHF; cdr3_nt: TGTGCCATCAGTGACGGGTTCGATAATTCACCCCTCCACTTT; clone_size: -; d_call: -; v_call: TRBV10-3; j_call: TRBJ1-6
cdr3_aa: CASSQSPDSHTDTQYF; cdr3_nt: TGCGCCAGCAGTCAATCCCCGGACAGCCACACAGATACGCAGTATTTT; clone_size: -; d_call: -; v_call: TRBV23-1; j_call: TRBJ2-3
cdr3_aa: CASLTAGANVLTF; cdr3_nt: TGCGCCAGCTTGACAGCTGGGGCCAACGTCCTGACTTTC; clone_size: -; d_call: -; v_call: TRBV5-1; j_call: TRBJ2-6
cdr3_aa: CASSPRTVDALGTQYF; cdr3_nt: TGTGCCAGCAGCCCAAGGACAGTCGACGCATTGGGGACCCAGTACTTC; clone_size: -; d_call: -; v_call: TRBV2; j_call: TRBJ2-5
cdr3_aa: CAISAAGGGDNEQFF; cdr3_nt: TGTGCCATCAGTGCAGCGGGAGGGGGAGACAATGAGCAGTTCTTC; clone_size: -; d_call: TRBD2; v_call: TRBV10-3; j_call: TRBJ2-1
cdr3_aa: CASSPDRAYGYTF; cdr3_nt: TGTGCCAGCTCACCCGACAGGGCCTATGGCTACACCTTC; clone_size: -; d_call: TRBD1; v_call: TRBV18; j_call: TRBJ1-2
cdr3_aa: CASSPLEPVRTGKLFF; cdr3_nt: TGTGCCAGCTCACCATTGGAGCCCGTGCGAACTGGGAAACTGTTTTTT; clone_size: -; d_call: -; v_call: TRBV18; j_call: TRBJ1-4
cdr3_aa: CASRLTGEETQYF; cdr3_nt: TGCGCCAGCAGATTGACAGGGGAAGAGACCCAGTACTTC; clone_size: -; d_call: TRBD1; v_call: TRBV10-1; j_call: TRBJ2-5
cdr3_aa: CASSSSGERNQPQHF; cdr3_nt: TGTGCCAGCAGTTCGTCCGGGGAACGAAATCAGCCCCAGCATTTT; clone_size: -; d_call: -; v_call: TRBV6-6; j_call: TRBJ1-5
cdr3_aa: CASSQDRQDYNEQFF; cdr3_nt: TGCGCCAGCAGCCAAGATCGCCAGGATTACAATGAGCAGTTCTTC; clone_size: -; d_call: -; v_call: TRBV4-1; j_call: TRBJ2-1
cdr3_aa: CASSLDPQGGEQYF; cdr3_nt: TGTGCCAGCAGCTTAGATCCGCAGGGGGGCGAGCAGTACTTC; clone_size: -; d_call: -; v_call: TRBV11-2; j_call: TRBJ2-7
cdr3_aa: CATASTQGKDEKLFF; cdr3_nt: TGTGCCACCGCTTCAACACAGGGGAAGGATGAAAAACTGTTTTTT; clone_size: -; d_call: TRBD1; v_call: TRBV10-3; j_call: TRBJ1-4
cdr3_aa: CASSLATTSGIYEQYF; cdr3_nt: TGCGCCAGCAGCTTGGCCACGACTAGCGGGATCTACGAGCAGTACTTC; clone_size: -; d_call: TRBD2; v_call: TRBV5-1; j_call: TRBJ2-7
cdr3_aa: CASSLPPMGEQFF; cdr3_nt: TGTGCCAGCAGCTTACCTCCGATGGGGGAGCAGTTCTTC; clone_size: -; d_call: -; v_call: TRBV11-3; j_call: TRBJ2-1
cdr3_aa: CAVHQPQHF; cdr3_nt: TGTGCCGTGCATCAGCCCCAGCATTTT; clone_size: -; d_call: -; v_call: TRBV2; j_call: TRBJ1-5
cdr3_aa: CASSQDREYGYTF; cdr3_nt: TGTGCCAGCAGCCAAGACAGGGAGTATGGCTACACCTTC; clone_size: -; d_call: TRBD1; v_call: TRBV16; j_call: TRBJ1-2
cdr3_aa: CSASSGQELNSPLHF; cdr3_nt: TGCAGTGCTAGTTCGGGACAGGAACTTAATTCACCCCTCCACTTT; clone_size: few; d_call: TRBD1; v_call: TRBV20-1; j_call: TRBJ1-6
cdr3_aa: CASSRQDTGELFF; cdr3_nt: TGTGCCAGCAGTCGTCAAGATACCGGGGAGCTGTTTTTT; clone_size: once; d_call: -; v_call: TRBV6-5; j_call: TRBJ2-2
cdr3_aa: CASSPQPGTENTEAFF; cdr3_nt: TGTGCCAGCAGCCCACAGCCCGGGACGGAGAACACTGAAGCTTTCTTT; clone_size: -; d_call: -; v_call: TRBV5-5; j_call: TRBJ1-1
cdr3_aa: CASSQGDRASKEKLFF; cdr3_nt: TGCGCCAGCAGCCAGGGTGACAGGGCGTCGAAGGAAAAACTGTTTTTT; clone_size: -; d_call: TRBD1; v_call: TRBV4-1; j_call: TRBJ1-4
cdr3_aa: CASSLMGLAGMDEQFF; cdr3_nt: TGTGCCAGCAGCTTAATGGGACTAGCGGGAATGGATGAGCAGTTCTTC; clone_size: -; d_call: TRBD2; v_call: TRBV11-3; j_call: TRBJ2-1